Listed below are T cell receptor beta chains from one sample, sequenced in a study of shared clonotypes between healthy human individuals. Libraries were prepared by immunoSEQ multiplex PCR; TCRdb keeps only in-frame clonotypes and omits some of them. Here the sample spans 850,000 to 1,100,000 clones, approximately 80% being singletons. Sequencing was carried out using memory CD4+ T cells from PBMCs. The source of these receptors is a man aged 18 to 30 in good health. Some clones in this sample may be carry-over from other donors' samples. Each CDR3 is given with its conserved first and last residue. The D gene is left open where the match is weak. Expanded clones get a size class; other rows say once, few or many, or leave the size out.

>TRBV28|NA|NA|TRBJ2-7
TGTGCCAGCAGTTCGCTGACGGGTTCCTACGAGCAGTACTTC
CASSSLTGSYEQYF
>TRBV4-1|NA|NA|TRBJ2-3
TGCGCCAGCAGCCTTTCAGGACATATAGGCACAGATACGCAGTATTTT
CASSLSGHIGTDTQYF
>TRBV7-9|NA|NA|TRBJ1-2
TGTGCCAGCAGCATCGGGACGGCGACTAACTATGGCTACACCTTC
CASSIGTATNYGYTF
>TRBV6-1|NA|NA|TRBJ2-7
TGTGCCAGCAGGCGCAGCGGCAACAACTACGAGCAGTACTTC
CASRRSGNNYEQYF
>TRBV4-3|TRBD1|once|TRBJ2-7
TGCGCCAGCAGCCAGCCGGGACAGAAAGAGCAGTACTTC
CASSQPGQKEQYF
>TRBV7-3|NA|many|TRBJ1-1
TGTGCCAGCAGCTTGCTTGGACGGAACACTGAAGCTTTCTTT
CASSLLGRNTEAFF
>TRBV14|NA|NA|TRBJ2-1
TGTGCCAGCAGCCAAGTAGGTTCGGCGGAGGTGGGGCAGTTCTTC
CASSQVGSAEVGQFF
>TRBV29-1|TRBD1|NA|TRBJ2-1
TGCAGCGTTGGGAGTGGGGACAGGGGTGGTGAGCAGTTCTTC
CSVGSGDRGGEQFF
>TRBV2|NA|NA|TRBJ2-5
TGTGCCAGCAGTGTCGGGTTGAGAGAGACCCAGTACTTC
CASSVGLRETQYF
>TRBV7-9|NA|NA|TRBJ1-4
TGTGCCAGCGGCCGACTCAAGTTTAATGAAAAACTGTTTTTT
CASGRLKFNEKLFF
>TRBV28|TRBD2|once|TRBJ2-5
TGTGCCAGCAGCATACAACTAGCGGGACTCCAAGAGACCCAGTACTTC
CASSIQLAGLQETQYF
>TRBV4-2|NA|NA|TRBJ2-2
TGTGCCAGCCGCCCGACACCGACCGGGGAGCTGTTTTTT
CASRPTPTGELFF
>TRBV19|NA|once|TRBJ2-6
TGTGCCAGTAGTCCGGGGGACTCTGGGGCCAACGTCCTGACTTTC
CASSPGDSGANVLTF
>TRBV11-2|NA|NA|TRBJ1-1
TGTGCCAGCAGCTTAGTAGGGCTGGGAGGAATGGCCACTGAAGCTTTCTTT
CASSLVGLGGMATEAFF
>TRBV28|TRBD1|NA|TRBJ1-2
TGTGCCAGCAGTGGGCCGGGACAGGGGTATGGCTACACCTTC
CASSGPGQGYGYTF
>TRBV7-2|TRBD1|NA|TRBJ1-2
TGTGCCAGCAGGGATTGGACAGGGGGAGCCTATGGCTACACCTTC
CASRDWTGGAYGYTF
>TRBV19|TRBD1|NA|TRBJ1-2
TGTGCCAGTAGTACGACACCTAGGACAGGGCCGCTCTATGGCTACACCTTC
CASSTTPRTGPLYGYTF
>TRBV6-5|NA|NA|TRBJ1-2
TGTGCCAGCAGTTACGCCCCCAACGGTCCTCTTTATGGCTACACCTTC
CASSYAPNGPLYGYTF
>TRBV5-1|TRBD2|NA|TRBJ2-5
TGCGCCAGCAGCGGACTAGCGGGCCAAGAGACCCAGTACTTC
CASSGLAGQETQYF
>TRBV5-6|NA|NA|TRBJ2-5
TGTGCCAGCAGCTTGGTACAGTCTAAAGAGACCCAGTACTTC
CASSLVQSKETQYF
>TRBV5-1|NA|NA|TRBJ1-1
TGCGCCAGCAGCGTGAAAAATGAGACATCTCATAACACTGAAGCTTTCTTT
CASSVKNETSHNTEAFF
>TRBV5-1|NA|NA|TRBJ2-2
TGCGCCAGCAGCCCAGGCAGGGAGGCCGGGGAGCTGTTTTTT
CASSPGREAGELFF
>TRBV27|TRBD1|NA|TRBJ1-1
TGTGCCAGCAGTCCCCCAGGGACAGGGGTTCAGACTGAAGCTTTCTTT
CASSPPGTGVQTEAFF
>TRBV10-1|NA|few|TRBJ2-2
TGCGCCAGCAGTGAGTCTTTGACAGGAGGGCTGTTTTTT
CASSESLTGGLFF
>TRBV7-9|TRBD2|few|TRBJ2-1
TGTGCCAGCAGCTTAGTGGGACTAGCGGGGATATACAATGAGCAGTTCTTC
CASSLVGLAGIYNEQFF
>TRBV5-1|NA|NA|TRBJ2-3
TGCGCCAGCAGCTTGGTTGCAGGGGGCACAGATACGCAGTATTTT
CASSLVAGGTDTQYF
>TRBV30|NA|once|TRBJ2-3
TGTGCCTTAACAGGGGGGGGGTTCACAGATACGCAGTATTTT
CALTGGGFTDTQYF
>TRBV30|NA|NA|TRBJ1-4
TGTGCCTGGTCAGGACAGTCCGCAGAAAAACTGTTTTTT
CAWSGQSAEKLFF
>TRBV5-4|TRBD1|NA|TRBJ2-2
TGTGCCAGCAGCGGGGGACAGGGGAACACCGGGGAGCTGTTTTTT
CASSGGQGNTGELFF
>TRBV6-5|NA|NA|TRBJ1-1
TGTGCCAGCAGTTGGGCCCGAGGGGGGAACACTGAAGCTTTCTTT
CASSWARGGNTEAFF
>TRBV7-2|TRBD1|NA|TRBJ2-5
TGTGCCAGCAGAATAATTGGGACAGGGGTCCAAGAGACCCAGTACTTC
CASRIIGTGVQETQYF
>TRBV4-1|NA|few|TRBJ1-2
TGCGCCAGCAGCCAACGGACAAGCTGGCAGGGCTACACCTTC
CASSQRTSWQGYTF
>TRBV30|NA|NA|TRBJ1-5
TGTGCCTGGAGTGTATTACAGGGTAGAAATCAGCCCCAGCATTTT
CAWSVLQGRNQPQHF
>TRBV6-5|NA|NA|TRBJ1-3
TGTGCCAGCAGTTACTCTTCGGACATCAACACCATATATTTT
CASSYSSDINTIYF
>TRBV4-3|NA|NA|TRBJ1-1
TGCGCCAGCAGCCAAGTGAAGAACACTGAAGCTTTCTTT
CASSQVKNTEAFF
>TRBV5-6|NA|few|TRBJ1-5
TGTGCCAGCAGTCAACGGTGGGATAGCAATCAGCCCCAGCATTTT
CASSQRWDSNQPQHF
>TRBV7-2|NA|NA|TRBJ1-1
TGTGCCAGCAGCTTATTGGGGTTTCTGAACACTGAAGCTTTCTTT
CASSLLGFLNTEAFF
>TRBV5-4|TRBD2|many|TRBJ2-6
TGTGCCAGCAGCTCCTCTAGCGGGAGGGCCCCTGGGGCCAACGTCCTGACTTTC
CASSSSSGRAPGANVLTF
>TRBV11-2|TRBD2|few|TRBJ2-2
TGTGCCAGCAGTTCGACTAGCGGAACCGGGGAGCTGTTTTTT
CASSSTSGTGELFF
>TRBV28|NA|NA|TRBJ2-5
TGTGCCAGCACGGGACAAAGAGAGACCCAGTACTTC
CASTGQRETQYF
>TRBV5-1|NA|NA|TRBJ2-3
TGCGCCAGCAGCGTTAGCGGAGATACGCAGTATTTT
CASSVSGDTQYF
>TRBV7-3|NA|once|TRBJ2-7
TGTGCCAGCAGCGGTAGCTACGAGCAGTACTTC
CASSGSYEQYF
>TRBV5-6|TRBD2|NA|TRBJ2-7
TGTGCCAGCAGTCTCGTAGCGGGTTCCTACGAGCAGTACTTC
CASSLVAGSYEQYF
>TRBV5-1|NA|many|TRBJ2-3
TGCGCCAGCAGCTTGTTGGGGAACCGCGGGGATACGCAGTATTTT
CASSLLGNRGDTQYF
>TRBV9|NA|NA|TRBJ1-3
TGTGCCAGCAGCGAGACCGGTCTGGGGCGCTCTGGAAACACCATATATTTT
CASSETGLGRSGNTIYF
>TRBV19|NA|NA|TRBJ2-2
TGTGCCAGTAGACGCGGACAGCTCACCGGGGAGCTGTTTTTT
CASRRGQLTGELFF
>TRBV7-9|TRBD1|NA|TRBJ2-1
TGTGCCAGCAGCTTCACGGACAGGCAGCAGTTCTTC
CASSFTDRQQFF
>TRBV5-4|TRBD1|NA|TRBJ1-2
TGTGCCAGCAGCCTAGACAGGGGGGAGGGTGGCTACACCTTC
CASSLDRGEGGYTF
>TRBV6-1|TRBD2|once|TRBJ2-5
TGTGCCAGCAGTGAGGGACTACGGGAGACCCAGTACTTC
CASSEGLRETQYF
>TRBV4-2|NA|many|TRBJ2-3
TGTGCCAGCAGCCAAGATCTCACAGATACGCAGTATTTT
CASSQDLTDTQYF
>TRBV4-3|NA|NA|TRBJ2-1
TGCGCCAGCAGCCTAGTGCGGGGTTCTGAGCAGTTCTTC
CASSLVRGSEQFF
>TRBV7-9|NA|NA|TRBJ2-1
TGTGCCAGCAGCTTAAATGCCCCAGTGTTCAGTGAGCAGTTCTTC
CASSLNAPVFSEQFF
>TRBV25-1|TRBD2|once|TRBJ2-1
TGTGCCAGCAGTGTAACCGGGACTAGCGGATACAATGAGCAGTTCTTC
CASSVTGTSGYNEQFF
>TRBV9|NA|NA|TRBJ2-3
TGTGCCAGCAGCGTAGGGGGGGATTTGCTTACGCAGTATTTT
CASSVGGDLLTQYF
>TRBV29-1|NA|NA|TRBJ2-7
TGCAGCGCTCAGGGGCAGGCTACCGCGCAGTACTTC
CSAQGQATAQYF
>TRBV5-1|TRBD1|NA|TRBJ1-2
TGCGCCAGCAGTCCGGACAGGGCGTATGGCTACACCTTC
CASSPDRAYGYTF
>TRBV19|NA|NA|TRBJ2-2
TGTGCCAGTAGTATTTTGCCTGGGAATCAGGGTAGCACCGGGGAGCTGTTTTTT
CASSILPGNQGSTGELFF